Listed here are 16 T cell receptor beta chains from one sample, sequenced in a study of T cell changes during pregnancy in multiple sclerosis. The assay was immunoSEQ multiplex PCR, and TCRdb's table has in-frame clones only and misses some. The table records roughly 40,000 clones, around 90% of them present only once. The sample in question was CD4+ T cells from peripheral blood mononuclear cells, obtained in the first trimester of pregnancy. These receptors all stem from a female donor with multiple sclerosis, enrolled in a pregnancy study.

The rearrangement joins TRBV7-2 to TRBJ2-7; 9 bases agree with TRBD1. V lost 4 bases to trimming and J lost 2 bases; unmatched junction nucleotides: 6. Looked up from germline, CDR1 is SGHTA and CDR2 is FQGNSA. The CDR3 has 15 residues. CDR3 coding DNA: TGTGCCAGCAGCTACTTGGACAGGGGAACCTACGAGCAGTACTTC. It encodes CASSYLDRGTYEQYF.

This clone appeared once. The rearrangement uses TRBV19 and TRBJ2-5; D is unresolved. Looked up from germline, CDR1 is LNHDA and CDR2 is SQIVND (reference sequence). CDR3 length: 13 amino acids. Trimming pared 7 bases from V and 7 bases from J, leaving 16 bases between. CDR3 sequence (DNA): TGTGCCAGTACCGACCGCCCCGGCGGGACCCAGTACTTC. This codes for CASTDRPGGTQYF.

The J gene is TRBJ2-1, the V gene TRBV15, with D possibly TRBD2 on 5 matching bases. Germline CDR1 reads LNHNV; CDR2 reads YYDKDF (reference sequence). V gave up 0 bases and J gave up 7 bases, with 13 bases separating them. The CDR3 spans 15 residues. As DNA, the CDR3 is TGTGCCACCAGCAGAGATCGGACTGGTACTAATGAGCAGTTCTTC. Amino acids: CATSRDRTGTNEQFF.

This chain joins TRBV5-8 and TRBJ2-5; 13 bases map to TRBD2. With 4 bases clipped from V and 1 base from J, the junction kept 4 bases outside the gene matches. This CDR3 has 16 residues. Germline CDR1 and CDR2: SGHTS and YDEGEE. The CDR3 coding sequence is TGTGCCAGCAGCCTCGGACTAGCGGGAGTCCAAGAGACCCAGTACTTC. Its translation is CASSLGLAGVQETQYF.

The CDR3 coding sequence is TGTGCCAGCAGTTCGACAGGGGCCGTAGCCAAAAACATTCAGTACTTC. Its protein product is CASSSTGAVAKNIQYF. The chain employs TRBV28 and TRBJ2-4; the match to TRBD1 covers 8 bases. The length of the CDR3 is 16 residues. V dropped 4 bases and J dropped 0; count of bases not matched to a gene: 5. Per the germline V gene, CDR1 is MDHEN and CDR2 is SYDVKM.

The table lists this clone with a few counts. The V gene is TRBV6-4, the J gene TRBJ1-1; possible D gene TRBD1, 6 bases. The V gene's germline CDR1 is MRHNA and CDR2 SNTAGT. This CDR3 region has 13 residues. V shed 3 bases and J shed 6 bases, with 11 bases lying between them. The CDR3 bases are TGTGCCAGCAGTGAAGCACAGGGCTCTGAAGCTTTCTTT. It specifies CASSEAQGSEAFF.

The chain is built from TRBV7-2 and TRBJ2-1; no clear D. Trimming cost V 1 base and J 13 bases, with 17 bases left between them. The CDR3 has 14 residues. CDR1 is SGHTA, CDR2 FQGNSA, per germline. As DNA, the CDR3 is TGTGCCAGCAGCTTAGGAGGCTCCGAGGTAGGTCAGTTCTTC. It specifies CASSLGGSEVGQFF.

The gene calls are TRBV6-1 and TRBJ1-1; 7 bases match TRBD1. Germline assignment: CDR1 MNHNS and CDR2 SASEGT. CDR3 length equals 14 residues. The J segment lost 4 bases and the V segment lost 8 bases, leaving 10 bases of the junction unmatched. Here the CDR3 reads CASCRGGLGTEAFF. The DNA for the CDR3 is TGTGCCAGCTGCCGAGGGGGCTTGGGCACTGAAGCTTTCTTT.

V and J are TRBV11-2 and TRBJ2-5; D is uncertain. Looked up from germline, CDR1 is SGHAT and CDR2 is FQNNGV. Trimming took off 5 bases at V and 0 bases at J, with 4 bases between the two ends. CDR3 length: 12 residues. The CDR3 reads CASSQYQETQYF. Written as DNA, the CDR3 is TGTGCCAGCAGCCAGTACCAAGAGACCCAGTACTTC.

The gene calls are TRBV27 and TRBJ1-2, with 9 bases fitting TRBD1. CDR3 length: 17 amino acids. Unmatched junction bases numbered 12, after V lost 5 bases and J lost 2 bases. The germline CDR1 and CDR2 sequences are MNHEY and SMNVEV (reference sequence). CDR3 nucleotides: TGTGCCAGCAGTAGAGTCCCGGGACAGGGAATAAACTATGGCTACACCTTC. The encoded protein is CASSRVPGQGINYGYTF.

This clone was counted a single time. The CDR3 loop reads CASSLGGRDTGELFF. The CDR3 coding sequence is TGTGCCAGCAGCTTAGGTGGGCGCGACACCGGGGAGCTGTTTTTT. The genes are TRBV11-3 and TRBJ2-2; no definite D call. V was cut by 1 base and J by 3 bases, with 9 bases left in between. CDR3 length equals 15 residues. Germline CDR1 SGHNT, CDR2 YENEEA.

The chain employs TRBV29-1 and TRBJ2-5; D is perhaps TRBD1 (5 bases). This CDR3 has 15 residues. V lost 6 bases and J 0 bases, leaving 17 bases between the germline ends. Germline lookup yields CDR1 SQVTM and CDR2 ANQGSEA. CDR3 sequence: CSVTRDSVYQETQYF. The CDR3 DNA sequence: TGCAGCGTCACACGAGACAGCGTGTACCAAGAGACCCAGTACTTC.

CDR3 sequence: CASSLEGRGEETQYF. Here the CDR3 DNA reads TGTGCCAGCAGCTTAGAGGGCAGGGGGGAAGAGACCCAGTACTTC. The rearrangement joins TRBV11-2 to TRBJ2-5; D may be TRBD1 (7 bases). The V end was cut by 0 bases, the J end by 3 bases, with 11 bases between. Germline V gene data show CDR1 as SGHAT and CDR2 as FQNNGV. This CDR3 spans 15 amino acids.

The gene calls are TRBV11-3 and TRBJ2-7; possible D gene TRBD1, 6 bases. There are 12 residues in the CDR3. Germline V CDR1 and CDR2: SGHNT, YENEEA. The V gene lost 4 bases and the J gene lost 5 bases, with 9 bases spanning the gap. The CDR3 is CASSSRTDEQYF. The CDR3 bases are TGTGCCAGCAGCTCTCGGACAGACGAGCAGTACTTC.

The rearrangement joins TRBV2 to TRBJ2-1, with 7 positions matching TRBD2. CDR3 length equals 17 residues. The germline gives CDR1 SNHLY, CDR2 FYNNEI. Germline trimming cut 7 bases from V and 2 bases from J; bases unmatched to any gene: 14. The CDR3 spells CASTERGGRIPYNEQFF. Here the CDR3 DNA reads TGTGCCAGCACCGAACGAGGCGGGAGAATCCCCTACAATGAGCAGTTCTTC.

In DNA, the CDR3 is TGTGCCACCCTGTTAGGGACTAGCGGCACAGATACGCAGTATTTT. This sequence encodes CATLLGTSGTDTQYF. The J gene is TRBJ2-3, the V gene TRBV7-8; 10 bases fit TRBD2. CDR1 and CDR2 from the germline V gene are SGHVS and FQNEAQ. The CDR3 sequence is 15 residues long. The V and J ends lost 10 bases and 1 base, in that order; junction bases with no gene match: 8.